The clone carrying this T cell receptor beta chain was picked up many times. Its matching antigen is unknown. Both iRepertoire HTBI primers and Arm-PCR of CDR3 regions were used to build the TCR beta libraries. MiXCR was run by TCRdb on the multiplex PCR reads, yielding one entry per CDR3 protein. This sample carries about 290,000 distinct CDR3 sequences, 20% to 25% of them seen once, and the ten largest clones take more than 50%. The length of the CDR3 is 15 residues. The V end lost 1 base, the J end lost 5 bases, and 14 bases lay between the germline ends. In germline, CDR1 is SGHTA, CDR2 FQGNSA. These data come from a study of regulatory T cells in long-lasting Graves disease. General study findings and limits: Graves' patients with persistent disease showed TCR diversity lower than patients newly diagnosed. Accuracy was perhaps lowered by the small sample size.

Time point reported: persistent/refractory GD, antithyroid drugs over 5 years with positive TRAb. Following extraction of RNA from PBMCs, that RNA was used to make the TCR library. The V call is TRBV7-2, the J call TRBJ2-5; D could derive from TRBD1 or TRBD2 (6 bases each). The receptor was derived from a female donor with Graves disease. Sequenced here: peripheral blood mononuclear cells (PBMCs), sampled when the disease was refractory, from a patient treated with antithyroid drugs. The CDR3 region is CASSLEGGRLETQYF. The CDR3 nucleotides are TGTGCCAGCAGCTTAGAGGGGGGTCGGTTGGAGACCCAGTACTTC.